Listed here are 16 T cell receptor beta chains from one sample, sequenced in a study of T cell responses to AZD1222 COVID-19 vaccine. TCRdb's copy holds only in-frame clones and misses some; the assay was immunoSEQ multiplex PCR. This sample has some 150,000 clones, with approximately 92% found just once. This specimen consisted of peripheral blood, obtained on day 0 of AZD1222 vaccination. Receptors were obtained from an adult in good health.

The chain uses TRBV4-1 and TRBJ1-2, with unresolved D. Trimming pared 1 base from V and 4 bases from J, leaving 16 bases between. The germline CDR1 and CDR2 sequences are MGHRA and YSYEKL. The CDR3 is made up of 16 amino acids. The DNA for the CDR3 is TGCGCCAGCAGCCAAGTCGGATTTTCGGGGTCCTATGGCTACACCTTC. Translating it yields CASSQVGFSGSYGYTF.

This clone has a handful of counts. The chain recombines TRBV19 with TRBJ2-2, with 7 bases fitting TRBD1. Trimming cost V 8 bases and J 3 bases; bases outside gene matches: 9. This CDR3 has 15 residues. The germline gives CDR1 LNHDA, CDR2 SQIVND (reference sequence). The CDR3 protein is CASQSRDSHTGELFF. The CDR3 DNA follows: TGTGCCAGTCAGAGCCGGGACAGCCACACCGGGGAGCTGTTTTTT.

This chain joins TRBV9 and TRBJ2-1; 11 bases are shared with TRBD2. V lost 6 bases and J lost 2; bases outside the gene matches: 4. The CDR3 has 15 residues. CDR1 and CDR2 (germline): SGDLS, YYNGEE. The CDR3 here is CASTTSGSAYNEQFF. CDR3 DNA sequence: TGTGCCAGCACCACTAGCGGGAGCGCCTACAATGAGCAGTTCTTC.

This chain connects TRBV15 to TRBJ1-3; a weak D match, TRBD1 (5 bases). The germline V and J ends were trimmed by 0 bases and 0 bases, with 18 bases remaining between them. This CDR3 region has 19 residues. Germline lookup yields CDR1 LNHNV and CDR2 YYDKDF (reference sequence). The CDR3 DNA sequence: TGTGCCACCAGCAGAGATCTTGGAACAGGCAGCCACTCTGGAAACACCATATATTTT. Protein sequence: CATSRDLGTGSHSGNTIYF.

This clone was picked up one time. The DNA of the CDR3 is TGTGCCAGCAGGGGACTAGCCTTCGATGAGCAGTTCTTC. Translation: CASRGLAFDEQFF. The rearrangement joins TRBV6-6 to TRBJ2-1; 9 positions match TRBD2. The CDR3 is 13 residues long. The junction had 5 bases not matched to a gene; V was cut back by 6 bases and J by 8 bases. Per germline, CDR1 MNHNY and CDR2 SVGAGI (reference sequence).

V and J are TRBV5-1 and TRBJ2-7; the D is unclear. Between the trimmed V and J ends, which lost 4 bases and 1 base, there was a span of 6 bases. The length of the CDR3 is 12 residues. Germline V gene data show CDR1 as SGHRS and CDR2 as YFSETQ. The CDR3 DNA sequence: TGCGCCAGCAGCACAGCGTCCTACGAGCAGTACTTC. This codes for CASSTASYEQYF.

V is TRBV19 and J is TRBJ2-6; 8 bases match TRBD1. V lost 3 bases to trimming and J lost 0 bases; unmatched junction nucleotides: 7. CDR3 length equals 18 residues. Germline values: CDR1 LNHDA, CDR2 SQIVND (reference sequence). The DNA for the CDR3 is TGTGCCAGTAGTATCCTCACAGGGGGACTCTCTGGGGCCAACGTCCTGACTTTC. This gives the protein CASSILTGGLSGANVLTF.

The chain links TRBV21-1 to TRBJ2-1; the table's D call TRBD2 went unverified against the DNA. TRBV21-1 is a listed pseudogene. This CDR3 has 17 residues. The CDR3, as DNA: TGTGCCAGCAGCAAAGCTCCCTCTCTAAGCTCCTACAATGAGCAGTTCTTC. Protein: CASSKAPSLSSYNEQFF.

In this sample, this clone turned up a few times. The chain combines TRBV10-3 with TRBJ1-1; D gene unclear. Trimming shortened V by 2 bases and J by 4 bases, and 11 bases separated the two germline ends. The CDR3 is 14 residues long. Per the germline V gene, CDR1 is ENHRY and CDR2 is SYGVKD. CDR3 sequence (DNA): TGTGCCATCAGTGAGCAAAAGTCGAGCACTGAAGCTTTCTTT. Translated: CAISEQKSSTEAFF.

The chain recombines TRBV6-5 with TRBJ1-2; D remains unclear. V was shortened by 5 bases and J by 5 bases, with 9 bases between the two germline ends. Germline V gives CDR1 MNHEY, CDR2 SVGAGI. There are 12 residues in the CDR3. DNA for the CDR3: TGTGCCAGCAGTAGGACGGAATATGGCTACACCTTC. Translated: CASSRTEYGYTF.

This chain links TRBV6-2 or TRBV6-3 with TRBJ1-3; maybe TRBD1 (6 bases). Germline CDR1 is MNHEY and CDR2 is SVGEGT. Trimming removed 2 bases from V and 8 bases from J, with 16 bases in between. The CDR3 length is 15 residues. CDR3 residues: CASSYPPRGSDTIYF. CDR3 bases: TGTGCCAGCAGTTACCCCCCGAGGGGGTCGGACACCATATATTTT.

The rearrangement links TRBV5-1 to TRBJ2-3; no clear D gene. The CDR3 sequence is 15 residues long. The germline V gene encodes CDR1 SGHRS and CDR2 YFSETQ. V shed 0 bases and J shed 3 bases, with 11 bases lying between them. Written as DNA, the CDR3 is TGCGCCAGCAGCTTGGGGGTAGCCACGACAGATACGCAGTATTTT. This gives the protein CASSLGVATTDTQYF.

The chain employs TRBV11-2 and TRBJ1-1; no firm D call. The length of the CDR3 is 15 residues. V lost 0 bases, J lost 4 bases, and 12 bases lay in between. Germline V CDR1 and CDR2: SGHAT, FQNNGV. The CDR3 DNA follows: TGTGCCAGCAGCTTAGATCTCGGGAGGAGCACTGAAGCTTTCTTT. This codes for CASSLDLGRSTEAFF.

In nucleotides, the CDR3 is TGCGCCAGCAGCTTGGACGGGACAGGCAACAATCAGCCCCAGCATTTT. Translating it yields CASSLDGTGNNQPQHF. V is TRBV5-1 and J is TRBJ1-5; 8 bases align to TRBD1. There are 16 residues in the CDR3. Germline V gene lookup returns CDR1 SGHRS and CDR2 YFSETQ. V was clipped by 0 bases and J by 3 bases; unmatched bases: 5.

The chain employs TRBV5-1 and TRBJ1-1; the D is unclear. Trimming shortened V by 0 bases and J by 1 base, and 13 bases separated the two germline ends. CDR1 SGHRS and CDR2 YFSETQ come from the germline V gene. CDR3 length: 16 residues. DNA of the CDR3: TGCGCCAGCAGCTTGGATGGCCCCCGGGGGAACACTGAAGCTTTCTTT. It encodes CASSLDGPRGNTEAFF.

V is TRBV25-1 and J is TRBJ2-5; 7 positions agree with TRBD1. Per the germline V gene, CDR1 is MGHDK and CDR2 is SYGVNS. This CDR3 spans 14 amino acids. V dropped 3 bases and J dropped 5; count of bases not matched to a gene: 6. CDR3 protein: CASSETGRGETQYF. The CDR3 DNA follows: TGTGCCAGCAGTGAGACAGGGCGAGGGGAGACCCAGTACTTC.